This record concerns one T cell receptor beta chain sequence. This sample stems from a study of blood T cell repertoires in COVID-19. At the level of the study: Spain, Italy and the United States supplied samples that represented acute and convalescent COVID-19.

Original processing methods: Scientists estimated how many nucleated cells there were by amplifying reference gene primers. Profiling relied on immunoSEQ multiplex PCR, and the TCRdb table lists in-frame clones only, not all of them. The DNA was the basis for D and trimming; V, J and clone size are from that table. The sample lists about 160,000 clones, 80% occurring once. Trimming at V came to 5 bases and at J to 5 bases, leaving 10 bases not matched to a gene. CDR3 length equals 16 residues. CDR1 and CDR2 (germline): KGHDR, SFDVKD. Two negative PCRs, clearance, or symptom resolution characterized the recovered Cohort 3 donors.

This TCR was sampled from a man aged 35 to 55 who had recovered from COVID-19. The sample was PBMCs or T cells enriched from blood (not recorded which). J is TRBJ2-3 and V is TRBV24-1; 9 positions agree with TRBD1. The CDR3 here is CATSAPGTGFKDTQYF. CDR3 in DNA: TGTGCCACCAGTGCCCCGGGGACAGGGTTTAAAGATACGCAGTATTTT.